This T cell receptor beta chain was captured in a study of T cell responses to AZD1222 COVID-19 vaccine. Trimming took 1 base from V and 2 from J, leaving 6 bases between them. CDR1 is MNHNS and CDR2 is SASEGT in the germline V gene. The CDR3 sequence is 14 residues long. Notes on the study in general: There were mostly white British donors and more females than males, and clonal diversity was possibly underestimated. Repertoire collection took place solely once the T cell response had peaked. Unmutated variant regions are reportedly the target of nearly half of TCRs that are spike-specific.

Concerning this clone: Its target is not known. The sample contains more than one DNA sequence encoding this CDR3.

Generated by immunoSEQ multiplex PCR, the TCRdb table keeps only in-frame clones and is missing some. The sample records tens of thousands of clones, around 84% being singletons. V usage is TRBV6-1 and J usage is TRBJ1-5; TRBD1 might be the D (6 bases). This receptor was obtained from an adult in good health. Specimen: peripheral blood, collected on day 0 of AZD1222 vaccination. The CDR3: CASSEGTGNQPQHF. The DNA of the CDR3 is TGTGCCAGCAGTGAAGGGACAGGCAATCAGCCCCAGCATTTT.